This T cell receptor beta chain was recovered during a study of cytomegalovirus exposure and HLA in healthy donors. Study-level findings and limits: About 87% or about 30% of the time was how often most TCR beta V segments were productive, according to an earlier analysis. The study flagged around 160 TCR beta chains as cytomegalovirus-associated. Across donors, sequencing depth was assumed by presence/absence analyses to be roughly uniform.

Per the germline V gene, CDR1 is SGHVS and CDR2 is FQNEAQ. Trimming removed 3 bases at V and 0 bases at J, with 24 bases between. The CDR3 has 20 amino acids. Regarding this clone: Its target is unknown.

PCR employed 60 Vbeta and 13 Jbeta primers. Assay used: immunoSEQ multiplex PCR; TCRdb lists only in-frame clones, some missing. In the table there are 120,000 or so clones, around 80% of which are singletons. Sequencing was done on a sample of PBMCs. The chain links TRBV7-8 to TRBJ2-1, with TRBD2 as a possible D gene (6 bases). The clonotype was recovered from a female donor in good health and CMV-seronegative. The CDR3 here is CASSFGPVPSAMSSYNEQFF. The CDR3 DNA reads TGTGCCAGCAGCTTCGGCCCGGTCCCTAGCGCCATGAGCTCCTACAATGAGCAGTTCTTC.